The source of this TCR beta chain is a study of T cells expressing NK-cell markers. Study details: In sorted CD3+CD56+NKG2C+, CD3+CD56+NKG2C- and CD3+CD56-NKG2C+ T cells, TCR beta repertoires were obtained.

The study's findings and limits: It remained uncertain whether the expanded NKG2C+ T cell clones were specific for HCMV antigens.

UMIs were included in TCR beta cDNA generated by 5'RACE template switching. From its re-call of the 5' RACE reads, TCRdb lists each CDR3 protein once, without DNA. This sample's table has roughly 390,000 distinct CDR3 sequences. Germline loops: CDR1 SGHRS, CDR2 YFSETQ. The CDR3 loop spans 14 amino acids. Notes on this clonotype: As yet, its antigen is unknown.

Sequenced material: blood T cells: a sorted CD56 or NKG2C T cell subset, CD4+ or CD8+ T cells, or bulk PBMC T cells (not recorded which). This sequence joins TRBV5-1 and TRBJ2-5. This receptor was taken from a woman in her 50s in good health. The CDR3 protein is CASSKLNQVETQYF.